This passage covers 29 T cell receptor beta chains from one sample sequenced in a study of post-analysis software for immune sequencing data. Study results and limitations: Comparison of patients with controls showed roughly five TRBV segments more frequent in patients, TRBV5-6, TRBV5-1 and TRBV20-1 among them.

Libraries were made from TCR beta cDNA, and they carried unique molecular identifiers. TCRdb reprocessed the PCR reads with MiXCR, giving one entry per CDR3 protein. The sample has about 770,000 distinct CDR3 sequences; roughly 46% are singletons. These receptors' targets are unknown. Sequences were obtained from blood. The receptor source for this set is a girl between 10 and 17 years old with multiple sclerosis.

The chain joins TRBV4-3 to TRBJ2-3; D gene unclear. V dropped 0 bases and J dropped 2 bases, with 12 bases sitting between them. There are 16 residues in the CDR3. Germline CDR1 reads LGHNA; CDR2 reads YSLEER. The CDR3 nucleotides are TGCGCCAGCAGCCAAGATTCTGGCGGCCCCACAGATACGCAGTATTTT. Protein: CASSQDSGGPTDTQYF.

This clonotype was seen more than once but under ten times. The V call is TRBV7-2, the J call TRBJ2-1; TRBD2 agrees at 11 bases. The CDR3 extends over 17 amino acids. Trimming took 0 bases from V and 4 from J; bases not matched to a gene: 5. Germline-derived CDR1 and CDR2 are SGHTA and FQGNSA. The CDR3 region is CASSLATSGRGYNEQFF. CDR3 nucleotides: TGTGCCAGCAGCTTAGCAACTAGCGGGAGAGGTTACAATGAGCAGTTCTTC.

This clonotype was counted between two and nine times. The V call is TRBV29-1, the J call TRBJ2-5; 7 bases are shared with TRBD1. V was pared by 6 bases and J by 2 bases, with 6 bases of the junction left unmatched. This CDR3 is 13 amino acids long. CDR1 and CDR2 from the germline V gene are SQVTM and ANQGSEA. As DNA, the CDR3 is TGCAGCGTCCCGGGACAGATTCAAGAGACCCAGTACTTC. Translated: CSVPGQIQETQYF.

Worth noting for this clonotype: One end of the junction fails to match germline, which may point to a read error. The chain employs TRBV7-2 and TRBJ2-7; D may match TRBD1 or TRBD2 (5 bases each). From germline, CDR1 is SGHTA and CDR2 FQGNSA. This CDR3 is 15 amino acids long. CDR3 DNA: TGTGCCGGCAGCTTAAGATGGCAGGGAGAGGTCGAGCAGTACTTC. It codes for CAGSLRWQGEVEQYF.

This chain uses TRBV6-6 with TRBJ2-2; 9 bases fit TRBD2. The CDR3 sequence is 14 residues long. CDR1 MNHNY and CDR2 SVGAGI come from the germline V gene (reference sequence). With 7 bases clipped from V and 2 bases from J, the junction kept 2 bases outside the gene matches. The CDR3 DNA is TGTGCCAGCATGGGGACTAGCAACACCGGGGAGCTGTTTTTT. Translation gives CASMGTSNTGELFF.

The sample holds a few counts of this clonotype. J is TRBJ1-2 and V is TRBV6-6; maybe TRBD1 (5 bases). This CDR3 is built from 13 residues. From germline, CDR1 is MNHNY and CDR2 SVGAGI (reference sequence). V was cut by 6 bases and J by 6 bases, with 14 bases left in between. CDR3: CASSNRGADGYTF. The CDR3 DNA reads as TGTGCCAGCAGCAATAGGGGTGCAGATGGCTACACCTTC.

The V gene is TRBV11-2, the J gene TRBJ1-4; no reliable D call. Germline CDR1 and CDR2: SGHAT and FQNNGV. Trimming removed 8 bases from V and 0 bases from J, with 10 bases in between. This CDR3 has 14 residues. The CDR3 spells CASGLEATNEKLFF. CDR3 nucleotide sequence: TGTGCCAGCGGGCTGGAAGCAACTAATGAAAAACTGTTTTTT.

In the case of this clonotype: The junction and the germline gene differ at one end; a read error may be behind it. The chain is built from TRBV12-3 or TRBV12-4 and TRBJ1-2; TRBD1 is a possible D gene (5 bases). The CDR3 is 13 amino acids. The CDR3 reads CASSLGGIYGHTF. CDR3 coding DNA: TGTGCCAGCAGTTTGGGGGGGATCTATGGCCACACCTTC.

A remark on this clonotype: One end of the junction fails to match germline, which may point to a read error. The V call is TRBV12-3 or TRBV12-4, the J call TRBJ2-3, with D perhaps TRBD1 or TRBD2 (6 bases each). This CDR3 is 13 amino acids long. CDR3 coding DNA: TGTGCCAGTGGGGGGCTGAGCACAGATGCGCAGTATTTT. Residues: CASGGLSTDAQYF.

This chain connects TRBV9 to TRBJ2-1, with a tentative D call TRBD2 (8 bases). V lost 4 bases, J lost 6 bases, and 17 bases lay in between. Germline values: CDR1 SGDLS, CDR2 YYNGEE. The CDR3 runs 15 residues. CDR3 protein: CASSPPGGLGNEQFF. The CDR3 region has the DNA TGTGCCAGCAGCCCCCCAGGGGGACTAGGCAATGAGCAGTTCTTC.

This clonotype occurred a few times. The chain employs TRBV6-5 and TRBJ1-1; the D is unclear. V was pared by 5 bases and J by 6 bases, with 16 bases between. The germline gives CDR1 MNHEY, CDR2 SVGAGI. This CDR3 comprises 14 residues. CDR3 coding DNA: TGTGCCAGCAGTCCAGACGGGAGGGTCTCTGAAGCTTTCTTT. Translation gives CASSPDGRVSEAFF.

V is TRBV12-3 or TRBV12-4 and J is TRBJ2-7; TRBD2 is a possible D gene (6 bases). V lost 5 bases, J lost 6 bases, and 17 bases lay in between. CDR3 length: 14 residues. CDR3 in amino acids: CASSRGTGDSEQYF. The CDR3 region has the DNA TGTGCCAGCAGTCGCGGGACGGGAGACAGCGAGCAGTACTTC.

This chain joins TRBV20-1 and TRBJ2-3; perhaps TRBD1 as D (5 bases). Germline loops: CDR1 DFQATT, CDR2 SNEGSKA (reference sequence). The CDR3 extends over 11 amino acids. Trimming shortened V by 6 bases and J by 4 bases, and 8 bases separated the two germline ends. CDR3 amino acids: CSAVQADTQYF. In nucleotides, the CDR3 is TGCAGTGCAGTACAGGCAGATACGCAGTATTTT.

The gene calls are TRBV7-2 and TRBJ2-7; either TRBD1 or TRBD2 may fit D (5 bases each). Germline CDR1 SGHTA, CDR2 FQGNSA. The CDR3 has 15 amino acids. Trimming cost V 1 base and J 4 bases, with 14 bases left between them. CDR3 sequence reads: CASSLVGDTSYEQYF. The CDR3 DNA follows: TGTGCCAGCAGCTTAGTGGGGGATACATCTTACGAGCAGTACTTC.

J is TRBJ1-1 and V is TRBV3-1, with D maybe TRBD1 (5 bases). Trimming removed 5 bases at V and 5 bases at J, with 15 bases between. This CDR3 is built from 14 residues. Germline-derived CDR1 and CDR2 are LGHDT and YNNKEL (reference sequence). This CDR3 is CASSEGSGWTEAFF. CDR3 sequence (DNA): TGTGCCAGCAGCGAAGGGTCAGGGTGGACTGAAGCTTTCTTT. Drawing the rest from reference TRBV3-1 and TRBJ1-1, the complete variable domain is DTAVSQTPKYLVTQMGNDKSIKCEQNLGHDTMYWYKQDSKKFLKIMFSYNNKELIINETVPNRFSPKSPDKAHLNLHINSLELGDSAVYFCASSEGSGWTEAFFGQGTRLTVV.

This clonotype was found once. The V call is TRBV5-1, the J call TRBJ2-4; D remains ambiguous. Per germline, CDR1 SGHRS and CDR2 YFSETQ. CDR3 length: 13 amino acids. Trimming shortened V by 1 base and J by 5 bases, and 7 bases separated the two germline ends. The CDR3 spells CASSLNAENIQYF. Written as DNA, the CDR3 is TGCGCCAGCAGCTTGAATGCAGAAAACATTCAGTACTTC.

This clonotype came up a few times. J is TRBJ2-1 and V is TRBV4-1; D perhaps matches TRBD2 (5 bases). Trimming removed 2 bases at V and 0 bases at J, with 11 bases between. The germline V gene has CDR1 MGHRA and CDR2 YSYEKL. The CDR3 sequence is 16 residues long. The CDR3 DNA reads as TGCGCCAGCAGCCAACCCTTTCGGGACTCCTACAATGAGCAGTTCTTC. Translation: CASSQPFRDSYNEQFF.

Comment on this clonotype: A read error may explain this, as a much larger clone is one base away. The chain carries TRBV3-1 and TRBJ2-7, with D possibly being TRBD1 or TRBD2 (5 bases each). CDR3 length equals 15 residues. Germline assignment: CDR1 LGHDT and CDR2 YNNKEL (reference sequence). V was shortened by 0 bases and J by 6 bases, with 15 bases between the two germline ends. CDR3 in DNA: TGTGCCAGCAGCCAAGAGTGGGGGTTACGTGGCGAGCAGTACTTC. Protein product: CASSQEWGLRGEQYF.

This rearrangement joins TRBV5-1 to TRBJ2-7, with D perhaps TRBD2 (6 bases). The CDR3 totals 16 residues. Germline V CDR1 and CDR2: SGHRS, YFSETQ. V was pared by 4 bases and J by 1 base, with 18 bases between. CDR3 sequence reads: CASSPKAPSASYEQYF. The DNA for the CDR3 is TGCGCCAGCAGCCCAAAGGCTCCTAGCGCTTCCTACGAGCAGTACTTC. Using reference TRBV5-1 and TRBJ2-7 for the parts outside the CDR3, the full variable domain is KAGVTQTPRYLIKTRGQQVTLSCSPISGHRSVSWYQQTPGQGLQFLFEYFSETQRNKGNFPGRFSGRQFSNSRSEMNVSTLELGDSALYLCASSPKAPSASYEQYFGPGTRLTVT.

The chain employs TRBV9 and TRBJ2-7; D may be TRBD1 (6 bases). V was clipped by 2 bases and J by 0 bases, with 15 bases between them. Germline V gene data show CDR1 as SGDLS and CDR2 as YYNGEE. The CDR3 is 16 residues long. DNA of the CDR3: TGTGCCAGCAGCGTTAGACGGGACACGAGCTCCTACGAGCAGTACTTC. Protein product: CASSVRRDTSSYEQYF.

V is TRBV5-1 and J is TRBJ2-7; 7 nucleotides align to TRBD2. The CDR3 spans 14 residues. Unmatched junction bases numbered 5, after V lost 1 base and J lost 4 bases. CDR1 and CDR2 from the germline V gene are SGHRS and YFSETQ. The CDR3 DNA follows: TGCGCCAGCAGCTTGAGCGGGGACCTTTACGAGCAGTACTTC. As protein: CASSLSGDLYEQYF.

CDR3 region: CASSFLDSGGSYEQYF. DNA of the CDR3: TGCGCCAGCAGCTTCTTGGACTCTGGGGGTTCCTACGAGCAGTACTTC. V and J are TRBV5-1 and TRBJ2-7, with D perhaps TRBD1 or TRBD2 (5 bases each). The CDR3 length is 16 residues. Germline CDR1 and CDR2: SGHRS and YFSETQ. Trimming took 2 bases from V and 1 from J, leaving 16 bases between them.

This clonotype appeared a single time. The chain employs TRBV7-3 and TRBJ2-1; the D gene could be TRBD1 or TRBD2 (5 bases each). The CDR3 totals 16 residues. The V end lost 5 bases, the J end lost 4 bases, and 18 bases lay between the germline ends. Germline V CDR1 and CDR2: SGHTA, FQGTGA. CDR3 protein: CASSPSGPSSYNEQFF. CDR3 DNA sequence: TGTGCCAGCAGCCCCTCGGGGCCATCATCGTACAATGAGCAGTTCTTC.

This chain links TRBV12-3 or TRBV12-4 with TRBJ2-7, with TRBD2 identical over 10 bases. The CDR3 consists of 17 residues. V trimming: 5 bases; J trimming: 5 bases; junction bases outside the gene matches: 15. CDR3: CASSLWASGSPPHEQYF. DNA of the CDR3: TGTGCCAGCAGTCTCTGGGCTAGCGGGAGTCCCCCGCACGAGCAGTACTTC.

This clonotype appeared a few times. Here the CDR3 reads CASSLSGSGNTIYF. The CDR3 DNA sequence: TGTGCCAGCAGTTTATCAGGCTCTGGAAACACCATATATTTT. V is TRBV12-3 or TRBV12-4 and J is TRBJ1-3; no clear D. V dropped 2 bases and J dropped 0 bases, with 5 bases sitting between them. The CDR3 runs to 14 residues.

The gene calls are TRBV6-5 and TRBJ2-1; D is unclear. The germline V gene encodes CDR1 MNHEY and CDR2 SVGAGI. Trimming removed 4 bases from V and 0 bases from J, with 19 bases in between. CDR3 length: 18 amino acids. The CDR3 loop is CASSLGPRGISSYNEQFF. CDR3 nucleotides: TGTGCCAGCAGTTTAGGTCCCCGTGGGATTAGCTCCTACAATGAGCAGTTCTTC.

The chain has TRBV20-1 and TRBJ2-7; 9 bases line up with TRBD1. The CDR3 contains 15 residues. Looked up from germline, CDR1 is DFQATT and CDR2 is SNEGSKA (reference sequence). After removal of 0 bases from V and 7 bases from J, the junction contained 10 bases not matched to a gene. CDR3: CSARDWYRGRWEQYF. CDR3 in DNA: TGCAGTGCTAGAGATTGGTACAGGGGGCGTTGGGAGCAGTACTTC.

V gene TRBV4-2 combines with J gene TRBJ2-3; 8 nucleotides agree with TRBD2. Germline V CDR1 and CDR2: LGHNA, YNFKEQ. The CDR3 consists of 18 residues. The ends lost 4 bases at V and 0 bases at J; junction bases unmatched: 12. This chain's CDR3 is CASSPSLLASGSTDTQYF. The CDR3 nucleotides read TGTGCCAGCAGCCCTTCCCTTTTGGCTAGCGGGAGCACAGATACGCAGTATTTT.

The rearrangement joins TRBV29-1 to TRBJ2-7, with TRBD1 matching 7 bases. This CDR3 has 15 residues. Germline V gives CDR1 SQVTM, CDR2 ANQGSEA. Germline trimming cut 1 base from V and 2 bases from J; bases unmatched to any gene: 8. The CDR3 DNA sequence: TGCAGCGTTGAAGGGACCGGGACAGCAACCTACGAGCAGTACTTC. Protein: CSVEGTGTATYEQYF.